Each of the 30 T cell receptor beta chains below was sequenced from the same sample in a study of cytomegalovirus exposure and HLA in healthy donors. PCR involved 60 Vbeta and 13 Jbeta primers. The protocol was immunoSEQ multiplex PCR, while the TCRdb copy is restricted to in-frame clones and leaves out a portion. Among 110,000 to 150,000 clones listed, about 80% were seen once. Material for sequencing was PBMCs. The receptors originated from a man aged 35 to 55 in good health and CMV-seronegative.

V is TRBV6-1 and J is TRBJ2-3, with no clear D. CDR1 is MNHNS, CDR2 SASEGT, per germline. The ends were cut back, 2 bases at V and 4 bases at J, with 13 bases in the middle. CDR3 length: 15 amino acids. As DNA, the CDR3 is TGTGCCAGCAGTGAAAAGTTAGCTGTAGCAGATACGCAGTATTTT. Translated: CASSEKLAVADTQYF.

DNA of the CDR3: TGCGCCAGCAGCAAGGACAGGGGCCACGAGCAGTACTTC. Residues: CASSKDRGHEQYF. The chain has TRBV5-1 and TRBJ2-7, with 9 bases identical to TRBD1. Germline CDR1 and CDR2: SGHRS and YFSETQ. The CDR3 length is 13 residues. V shed 4 bases and J 5 bases; nucleotides not matched to a gene: 4.

The table lists this clone with a few counts. CDR3: CASSWTGGHTEAFF. In DNA, the CDR3 is TGTGCCAGCAGCTGGACAGGGGGCCACACTGAAGCTTTCTTT. The chain is built from TRBV6-5 and TRBJ1-1, with 11 bases that match TRBD1. Germline values: CDR1 MNHEY, CDR2 SVGAGI. J gave up 3 bases and V 6 bases, and 3 bases lay outside the gene matches. CDR3 length: 14 residues.

The chain couples TRBV9 to TRBJ2-7, with 8 bases aligning to TRBD2. The germline CDR1 and CDR2 sequences are SGDLS and YYNGEE. V lost 1 base to trimming and J lost 5 bases; unmatched junction nucleotides: 5. CDR3 size: 14 residues. CDR3 in amino acids: CASSVIAGSNEQYF. The CDR3 nucleotides read TGTGCCAGCAGCGTAATAGCGGGGTCGAACGAGCAGTACTTC. The entire variable domain, with the rest obtained from reference TRBV9 and TRBJ2-7, is as follows: DSGVTQTPKHLITATGQRVTLRCSPRSGDLSVYWYQQSLDQGLQFLIQYYNGEERAKGNILERFSAQQFPDLHSELNLSSLELGDSALYFCASSVIAGSNEQYFGPGTRLTVT.

This clone came up a few times. J is TRBJ1-5 and V is TRBV7-9; no reliable D call. This CDR3 spans 13 amino acids. Germline V gives CDR1 SEHNR, CDR2 FQNEAQ (reference sequence). V was trimmed by 5 bases and J by 3 bases, leaving 8 bases between them. In nucleotides, the CDR3 is TGTGCCAGCAGCCCAGGCGACAATCAGCCCCAGCATTTT. It yields the protein CASSPGDNQPQHF.

This clone was recorded only once. V gene TRBV30 combines with J gene TRBJ2-5, with D perhaps matching TRBD1 (6 bases). This CDR3 comprises 13 residues. V was shortened by 4 bases and J by 2 bases, with 11 bases between the two germline ends. Per germline, CDR1 GTSNPN and CDR2 SVGIG (reference sequence). CDR3 DNA sequence: TGTGCCTGGACCAGGGGTGTACAAGAGACCCAGTACTTC. Amino acids: CAWTRGVQETQYF.

The chain uses TRBV11-2 and TRBJ2-3, with D perhaps matching TRBD2 (5 bases). Trimming removed 5 bases from V and 2 bases from J, with 20 bases in between. CDR3 length equals 17 residues. Germline V gives CDR1 SGHAT, CDR2 FQNNGV. DNA for the CDR3: TGTGCCAGCAGCCCCCAGCCGGCGGGCATACTCACAGATACGCAGTATTTT. This codes for CASSPQPAGILTDTQYF.

The V gene is TRBV6-1, the J gene TRBJ2-2; the D gene is possibly TRBD2 (5 bases). The CDR3 covers 14 residues. V was pared by 8 bases and J by 2 bases, with 12 bases between. Germline CDR1 is MNHNS and CDR2 is SASEGT. The DNA of the CDR3 is TGTGCCAGCCAAAGGACTCTAAACACCGGGGAGCTGTTTTTT. Amino acids: CASQRTLNTGELFF.

The chain couples TRBV5-6 to TRBJ2-3; tentatively, D is TRBD2 (6 bases). The CDR3 spans 16 residues. V was shortened by 0 bases and J by 1 base, with 12 bases between the two germline ends. Germline CDR1 reads SGHDT; CDR2 reads YYEEEE. The CDR3 region is CASSLDLRRGTDTQYF. For the CDR3, the DNA is TGTGCCAGCAGCTTGGATCTCCGGAGGGGCACAGATACGCAGTATTTT.

V is TRBV28 and J is TRBJ1-2; 9 bases are a match to TRBD1. The trim removed 4 bases at V and 4 bases at J, leaving 4 bases unmatched. The CDR3 totals 14 residues. The germline V gene encodes CDR1 MDHEN and CDR2 SYDVKM. The DNA for the CDR3 is TGTGCCAGCAGTTGGACAGGGGTCGTCTATGGCTACACCTTC. Residues: CASSWTGVVYGYTF.

The chain joins TRBV25-1 to TRBJ1-1, with D maybe TRBD1 (5 bases). The CDR3 covers 15 residues. In germline, CDR1 is MGHDK, CDR2 SYGVNS. V shed 3 bases and J shed 5 bases, with 16 bases lying between them. The CDR3 DNA is TGTGCCAGCAGTGAGCCCCGGGGGAGATGGACTGAAGCTTTCTTT. It codes for CASSEPRGRWTEAFF.

This clone was detected only a few times. The chain joins TRBV7-9 to TRBJ2-1; 8 nucleotides line up with TRBD2. The CDR3 runs 12 residues. Germline-derived CDR1 and CDR2 are SEHNR and FQNEAQ (reference sequence). With 5 bases clipped from V and 8 bases from J, the junction kept 2 bases outside the gene matches. This CDR3 is CASSRTSHEQFF. The CDR3 DNA sequence: TGTGCCAGCAGCAGGACTAGCCATGAGCAGTTCTTC.

The chain uses TRBV5-1 and TRBJ2-6; TRBD1 matches 7 bases. This CDR3 is 18 amino acids long. With 2 bases clipped from V and 1 base from J, the junction kept 9 bases outside the gene matches. Germline loops: CDR1 SGHRS, CDR2 YFSETQ. DNA of the CDR3: TGCGCCAGCAGCTTACAGGGGAATGAGGGTTCTGGGGCCAACGTCCTGACTTTC. Residues: CASSLQGNEGSGANVLTF.

The gene calls are TRBV18 and TRBJ1-1, with 10 bases matching TRBD1. The CDR3 has 19 residues. Germline V gene sequence: CDR1 KGHSH, CDR2 LQKENI. V dropped 3 bases and J dropped 0; count of bases not matched to a gene: 13. The DNA for the CDR3 is TGTGCCAGCTCACCCTTAGCCGGGACAGGGGATATCATGAACACTGAAGCTTTCTTT. Translated: CASSPLAGTGDIMNTEAFF.

This chain links TRBV6-5 with TRBJ1-3; the match to TRBD1 covers 7 bases. The length of the CDR3 is 16 residues. Germline V CDR1 and CDR2: MNHEY, SVGAGI. V lost 0 bases, J lost 0 bases, and 2 bases stayed unmatched. DNA for the CDR3: TGTGCCAGCAGTTACTCGAACAGGGGCTCTGGAAACACCATATATTTT. Amino acids: CASSYSNRGSGNTIYF.

This CDR3 reads CASSQKAGFHYGYTF. DNA of the CDR3: TGTGCCAGCAGTCAGAAAGCAGGGTTCCACTATGGCTACACCTTC. The gene calls are TRBV28 and TRBJ1-2; D is possibly TRBD1 (5 bases). V gave up 5 bases and J gave up 3 bases, with 16 bases separating them. Per germline, CDR1 MDHEN and CDR2 SYDVKM. The CDR3 totals 15 residues.

The chain carries TRBV19 and TRBJ2-7, with 7 bases that match TRBD1. The CDR3 is made up of 15 amino acids. V dropped 5 bases and J dropped 3; count of bases not matched to a gene: 10. Germline CDR1 reads LNHDA; CDR2 reads SQIVND (reference sequence). The CDR3 protein is CASSLNRGSLYEQYF. The CDR3 DNA reads as TGTGCCAGTAGTCTCAACAGGGGATCCCTCTACGAGCAGTACTTC.

The chain carries TRBV5-1 and TRBJ2-5; 9 bases match TRBD2. The J segment lost 4 bases and the V segment lost 4 bases, leaving 5 bases of the junction unmatched. In germline, CDR1 is SGHRS, CDR2 YFSETQ. The CDR3 loop spans 14 amino acids. The CDR3 protein is CASSLGLARETQYF. CDR3 DNA sequence: TGCGCCAGCAGCCTCGGACTAGCGCGAGAGACCCAGTACTTC.

The V and J genes are TRBV19 and TRBJ1-6; the match to TRBD1 covers 9 bases. The CDR3 totals 15 residues. Germline values: CDR1 LNHDA, CDR2 SQIVND (reference sequence). The junction had 7 bases not matched to a gene; V was cut back by 7 bases and J by 6 bases. In DNA form, the CDR3 reads TGTGCCAGTATCCCCTCGACAGGGGGTAATTCACCCCTCCACTTT. Its protein product is CASIPSTGGNSPLHF.

The chain recombines TRBV30 with TRBJ1-1; 11 positions agree with TRBD1. The V gene end was trimmed by 4 bases and the J gene end by 7 bases; junction bases not matched to a gene: 8. CDR1 and CDR2 (germline): GTSNPN, SVGIG (reference sequence). The CDR3 is made up of 14 amino acids. For the CDR3, the DNA is TGTGCCTGGAAGGGACAGGGGGTATACGGTGAAGCTTTCTTT. This sequence encodes CAWKGQGVYGEAFF.

The V and J genes are TRBV9 and TRBJ1-2; TRBD1 agrees at 7 bases. The CDR3 contains 14 residues. V shed 5 bases and J 7 bases; nucleotides not matched to a gene: 11. The germline V gene has CDR1 SGDLS and CDR2 YYNGEE. In DNA form, the CDR3 reads TGTGCCAGCAGGACAGGGTATAGTAAGGGTGGCTACACCTTC. Translated: CASRTGYSKGGYTF.

V is TRBV14 and J is TRBJ2-7; the match to TRBD2 covers 8 bases. This CDR3 spans 13 amino acids. Trimming took 6 bases from V and 2 from J; bases not matched to a gene: 3. Germline CDR1 is SGHDN and CDR2 is FVKESK. The CDR3, as DNA: TGTGCCAGCAGTCGCGGGGGGCCCTACGAGCAGTACTTC. This sequence encodes CASSRGGPYEQYF.

The CDR3 bases are TGTGCCAGCAGTTTAGGGACAGCCATAAATCAGCCCCAGCATTTT. Translating gives CASSLGTAINQPQHF. The genes are TRBV27 and TRBJ1-5, with 7 bases aligning to TRBD1. Germline V gene lookup returns CDR1 MNHEY and CDR2 SMNVEV (reference sequence). V dropped 2 bases and J dropped 4; count of bases not matched to a gene: 5. The CDR3 totals 15 residues.

This clone was observed a few times. The chain has TRBV7-2 and TRBJ2-7; 8 bases align to TRBD1. J was trimmed by 3 bases and V by 3 bases; bases with no gene match: 4. The CDR3 is made up of 14 amino acids. Germline V gene data show CDR1 as SGHTA and CDR2 as FQGNSA. CDR3 amino acids: CASSFSQGGYEQYF. CDR3 bases: TGTGCCAGCAGCTTTTCACAGGGGGGCTACGAGCAGTACTTC.

This chain joins TRBV27 and TRBJ1-1; TRBD1 matches 11 bases. The V gene's germline CDR1 is MNHEY and CDR2 SMNVEV (reference sequence). Trimming cost V 8 bases and J 4 bases; bases outside gene matches: 6. This CDR3 comprises 14 residues. DNA of the CDR3: TGTGCCAGCGCGGACAGGGGGCTGATCACTGAAGCTTTCTTT. Amino acids: CASADRGLITEAFF.

V gene TRBV4-3 combines with J gene TRBJ2-1; the D gene is possibly TRBD2 (6 bases). Germline values: CDR1 LGHNA, CDR2 YSLEER. The V end was cut by 3 bases, the J end by 0 bases, with 15 bases between. The CDR3 totals 17 residues. CDR3 sequence: CASSQGGLWDSYNEQFF. Here the CDR3 DNA reads TGCGCCAGCAGCCAGGGGGGTTTATGGGACTCCTACAATGAGCAGTTCTTC.

The chain uses TRBV6-5 and TRBJ2-1; D not certain. Trimming took 5 bases from V and 13 from J, leaving 12 bases between them. Germline CDR1 is MNHEY and CDR2 is SVGAGI. The CDR3 runs 11 residues. The CDR3 nucleotides are TGTGCCAGCAGTGGCTCCAACATACAGTTCTTC. It translates to CASSGSNIQFF.

The V and J genes are TRBV4-2 and TRBJ2-1; 12 bases line up with TRBD2. The germline V gene has CDR1 LGHNA and CDR2 YNFKEQ. Germline trimming cut 2 bases from V and 2 bases from J; bases unmatched to any gene: 4. The CDR3 runs to 17 residues. CDR3 DNA: TGTGCCAGCAGCCAATCCACTAGCGGGGGGACCTACAATGAGCAGTTCTTC. Protein product: CASSQSTSGGTYNEQFF.

The chain combines TRBV27 with TRBJ2-2; TRBD1 matches at 7 bases. CDR3 length: 15 residues. The germline V gene has CDR1 MNHEY and CDR2 SMNVEV (reference sequence). Trimming cost V 2 bases and J 9 bases; bases outside gene matches: 9. As DNA, the CDR3 is TGTGCCAGCAGTTTAACAGGGGCTCTAGTATGGGAGCTGTTTTTT. This gives the protein CASSLTGALVWELFF.

This clone has a single count. CDR3 sequence reads: CASSLSGREQYF. CDR3 DNA sequence: TGTGCCAGCAGTTTGTCAGGTAGGGAGCAGTACTTC. The chain employs TRBV6-5 and TRBJ2-7; D ambiguous. Trimming shortened V by 4 bases and J by 7 bases, and 11 bases separated the two germline ends. Germline CDR1 MNHEY, CDR2 SVGAGI. The CDR3 spans 12 residues.